Detailed here is one T cell receptor (beta chain). Its antigen remains unknown. The same CDR3 also results from other DNA sequences found in this sample. This record comes from a study of shared clonotypes between healthy human individuals. Study background: The study used three CD4 naive, three CD4 memory, two CD8 naive and one CD8 memory plate per donor. The study, taken as a whole, reports: Compared with memory subsets, naive subsets generally had larger estimated richness.

Sequencing was performed with immunoSEQ multiplex PCR; in TCRdb, only in-frame clones are kept and a portion is missing. The sample contains over 2 million clones, just under 95% of which appear only once. CDR1 MNHEY and CDR2 SMNVEV come from the germline V gene (reference sequence). Losses at the gene ends were 4 bases for V and 2 bases for J; bases not matched to a gene: 1. The CDR3 runs 13 residues. CD45RO-negative, CCR7-positively selected cells formed the naive CD8 fraction, excluding terminally differentiated effector memory CD45RA+ cells. The clonotype was recovered from a man between 18 and 29 years old in good health. The rearrangement uses TRBV27 and TRBJ2-7; 8 bases are shared with TRBD2. The specimen sequenced was naive CD8+ T cells sorted from blood. The CDR3 region is CASSYGGAYEQYF. The CDR3 region has the DNA TGTGCCAGCAGTTACGGGGGGGCCTACGAGCAGTACTTC.